The clone carrying this TCR beta chain is a singleton in its sample. Its specificity is not known. This sample stems from a study of T cell responses to AZD1222 COVID-19 vaccine. Repertoires were generated with immunoSEQ multiplex PCR, while TCRdb's copy carries only in-frame clones and drops some. Of about 160,000 clones in the sample, 85% to 95% were seen once. Study results and limitations: Across spike, vaccine-associated CD4 TCRs were found, dominant at 160-218 and 743-854. The peak T cell response came first, and repertoires were sampled only after it.

This material consisted of peripheral blood, taken on day 0 of AZD1222 vaccination. This sequence originates from an adult in good health.

The CDR3 reads CASSKEKGGRVNTEAFF. The CDR3, as DNA: TGTGCCAGCAGCAAAGAGAAAGGGGGGAGGGTGAACACTGAAGCTTTCTTT. V and J are TRBV21-1 and TRBJ1-1. TRBV21-1 corresponds to a pseudogene. The CDR3 is made up of 17 amino acids.